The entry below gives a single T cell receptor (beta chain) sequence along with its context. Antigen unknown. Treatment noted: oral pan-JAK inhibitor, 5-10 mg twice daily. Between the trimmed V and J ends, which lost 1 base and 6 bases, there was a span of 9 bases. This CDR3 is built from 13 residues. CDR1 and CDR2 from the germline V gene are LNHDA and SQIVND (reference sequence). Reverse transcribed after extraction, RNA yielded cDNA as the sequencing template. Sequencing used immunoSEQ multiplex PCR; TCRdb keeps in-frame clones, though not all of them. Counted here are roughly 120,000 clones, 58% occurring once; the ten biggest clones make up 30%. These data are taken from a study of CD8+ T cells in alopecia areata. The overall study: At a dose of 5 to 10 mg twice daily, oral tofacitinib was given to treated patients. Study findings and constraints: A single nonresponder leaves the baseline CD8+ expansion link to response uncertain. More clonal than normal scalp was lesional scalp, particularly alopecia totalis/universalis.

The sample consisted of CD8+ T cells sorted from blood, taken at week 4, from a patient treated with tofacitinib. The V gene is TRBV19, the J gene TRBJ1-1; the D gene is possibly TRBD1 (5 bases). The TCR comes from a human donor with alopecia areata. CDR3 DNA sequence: TGTGCCAGTAGTATAGGGGGCCCGGCTGAAGCTTTCTTT. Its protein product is CASSIGGPAEAFF.